The next 26 T cell receptor beta chains were all read from a single sample in a study of cytomegalovirus exposure and HLA in healthy donors. The PCR contained 60 Vbeta and 13 Jbeta primers. The repertoire was sequenced with immunoSEQ multiplex PCR; TCRdb's copy has only in-frame clones and lacks some. The data hold some 170,000 clones, with about 81% observed a single time. Sample: PBMCs. Source of these receptors: a woman aged 18-35 years in good health and CMV-seronegative.

This chain joins TRBV9 and TRBJ2-2; D is unresolved. V lost 5 bases and J lost 2, with 7 bases in between. The CDR3 length is 13 residues. Germline-derived CDR1 and CDR2 are SGDLS and YYNGEE. For the CDR3, the DNA is TGTGCCAGCAGTAACTTAAACACCGGGGAGCTGTTTTTT. Protein sequence: CASSNLNTGELFF.

The chain has TRBV18 and TRBJ1-4, with 7 bases fitting TRBD1. Germline values: CDR1 KGHSH, CDR2 LQKENI. The CDR3 is 15 residues long. V was clipped by 2 bases and J by 7 bases; unmatched bases: 7. CDR3 DNA: TGTGCCAGCTCACCAAACAGGGGTCGAGGTGAAAAACTGTTTTTT. Protein product: CASSPNRGRGEKLFF.

Comment on this clone: One junction end disagrees with the germline gene, perhaps due to a read error. This CDR3 reads CAIDSGRYQGYDEQFF. CDR3 DNA sequence: TGTGCCATCGATAGCGGGAGGTACCAGGGCTACGATGAGCAGTTCTTC. J is TRBJ2-1 and V is TRBV7-9, with 10 bases aligning to TRBD2. CDR3 size: 16 residues. Germline V gene sequence: CDR1 SEHNR, CDR2 FQNEAQ (reference sequence).

The V and J genes are TRBV9 and TRBJ2-2; maybe TRBD2 (6 bases). This CDR3 has 16 amino acids. The ends were cut back, 2 bases at V and 3 bases at J, with 14 bases in the middle. The germline V gene encodes CDR1 SGDLS and CDR2 YYNGEE. The CDR3 nucleotides read TGTGCCAGCAGCGTGGACGGACTACCCTACACCGGGGAGCTGTTTTTT. Its protein is CASSVDGLPYTGELFF.

The chain employs TRBV28 and TRBJ1-5, with a weak D call TRBD1 (5 bases). V was trimmed by 10 bases and J by 3 bases, leaving 22 bases between them. CDR1 and CDR2 from the germline V gene are MDHEN and SYDVKM. CDR3 length: 16 amino acids. CDR3 region: CAITPGRTATNQPQHF. CDR3 nucleotide sequence: TGTGCCATCACCCCAGGGCGAACGGCTACCAATCAGCCCCAGCATTTT. Full variable domain (rest looked up from reference TRBV28 and TRBJ1-5): DVKVTQSSRYLVKRTGEKVFLECVQDMDHENMFWYRQDPGLGLRLIYFSYDVKMKEKGDIPEGYSVSREKKERFSLILESASTNQTSMYLCAITPGRTATNQPQHFGDGTRLSIL.

The rearrangement joins TRBV5-1 to TRBJ2-1; TRBD2 matches 10 bases. The V segment lost 0 bases and the J segment 2 bases; nucleotides outside the gene matches: 5. Germline loops: CDR1 SGHRS, CDR2 YFSETQ. This CDR3 region has 17 residues. The CDR3 here is CASSLVAGGPTYNEQFF. The CDR3 coding sequence is TGCGCCAGCAGCTTGGTAGCGGGGGGCCCTACCTACAATGAGCAGTTCTTC.

This rearrangement joins TRBV7-6 to TRBJ2-1; 10 bases match TRBD2. The CDR3 spans 16 residues. V dropped 4 bases and J dropped 8; count of bases not matched to a gene: 11. CDR1 and CDR2 (germline): SGHVS, FNYEAQ. The DNA for the CDR3 is TGTGCCAGCAGCTCGGGAGCGGGGGGGCCTGGAGATGAGCAGTTCTTC. Encoded protein: CASSSGAGGPGDEQFF.

The chain carries TRBV27 and TRBJ1-6; possibly TRBD1 for D (5 bases). The CDR3 has 16 amino acids. CDR1 is MNHEY, CDR2 SMNVEV, per germline (reference sequence). V lost 6 bases and J 9 bases, leaving 21 bases between the germline ends. The CDR3 coding sequence is TGTGCCAGCAGGGGGCTTGTAGTTACACGAAGTTCACCCCTCCACTTT. Protein: CASRGLVVTRSSPLHF.

The rearrangement joins TRBV19 to TRBJ2-5, with TRBD1 matching over 7 bases. Trimming took 3 bases from V and 1 from J; bases not matched to a gene: 8. Per germline, CDR1 LNHDA and CDR2 SQIVND (reference sequence). The CDR3 length is 16 residues. The CDR3, as DNA: TGTGCCAGTAGTATCCTTACAGGGGCCCCCCAAGAGACCCAGTACTTC. Encoded protein: CASSILTGAPQETQYF.

V usage is TRBV28 and J usage is TRBJ2-7; 11 bases match TRBD2. J lost 7 bases, V lost 1 base, and 6 bases had no gene match. Germline V gene sequence: CDR1 MDHEN, CDR2 SYDVKM. The CDR3 is 15 residues long. CDR3 residues: CASSLFTSGSREQYF. Written as DNA, the CDR3 is TGTGCCAGCAGTTTATTCACTAGCGGGAGTAGGGAGCAGTACTTC.

This clone was detected only once. This chain joins TRBV10-2 and TRBJ2-5; 15 nucleotides align to TRBD2. The CDR3 spans 18 residues. The V gene's germline CDR1 is WSHSY and CDR2 SAAADI. The J segment lost 1 base and the V segment lost 6 bases, leaving 9 bases of the junction unmatched. The CDR3, as DNA: TGCGCCAGCAGCGACGGGACTAGCGGGAGGACTAGCCAAGAGACCCAGTACTTC. Its translation: CASSDGTSGRTSQETQYF.

The chain employs TRBV11-2 and TRBJ1-1; 8 nucleotides line up with TRBD1. CDR1 is SGHAT and CDR2 is FQNNGV in the germline V gene. The CDR3 runs 14 residues. The V and J ends lost 4 bases and 8 bases, in that order; junction bases with no gene match: 9. CDR3 sequence reads: CASSYGNGQGEAFF. For the CDR3, the DNA is TGTGCCAGCAGCTACGGAAACGGACAGGGAGAAGCTTTCTTT.

The chain uses TRBV4-1 and TRBJ1-4; D is unresolved. Germline V gene lookup returns CDR1 MGHRA and CDR2 YSYEKL. The CDR3 spans 13 residues. The V gene lost 2 bases and the J gene lost 5 bases, with 6 bases spanning the gap. Here the CDR3 reads CASSQLRNEKLFF. CDR3 DNA: TGCGCCAGCAGCCAACTCAGAAATGAAAAACTGTTTTTT.

The count of this clone is one. The chain is built from TRBV7-3 and TRBJ2-2; D possibly corresponds to TRBD2 (6 bases). The CDR3 extends over 16 amino acids. Trimming pared 4 bases from V and 0 bases from J, leaving 12 bases between. Germline CDR1 and CDR2: SGHTA and FQGTGA. This CDR3 reads CASSSQGLANTGELFF. DNA for the CDR3: TGTGCCAGCAGCTCGCAGGGACTCGCGAACACCGGGGAGCTGTTTTTT.

The CDR3 region has the DNA TGCAGCTGCGCAGGGGCTAATGAGCAGTTCTTC. This gives the protein CSCAGANEQFF. This chain links TRBV20-1 with TRBJ2-1; tentatively, D is TRBD1 (6 bases). The CDR3 consists of 11 residues. CDR1 DFQATT and CDR2 SNEGSKA come from the germline V gene (reference sequence).

V usage is TRBV2 and J usage is TRBJ2-1, with D possibly TRBD1 on 5 matching bases. This CDR3 contains 15 residues. V lost 2 bases and J 4 bases, leaving 12 bases between the germline ends. Germline lookup yields CDR1 SNHLY and CDR2 FYNNEI. The CDR3 reads CASSERGSFYNEQFF. CDR3 bases: TGTGCCAGCAGTGAAAGGGGCAGTTTTTACAATGAGCAGTTCTTC.

The chain couples TRBV6-5 to TRBJ2-7; a possible D gene is TRBD2 (7 bases). Germline assignment: CDR1 MNHEY and CDR2 SVGAGI. The CDR3 is made up of 15 amino acids. V lost 7 bases, J lost 3 bases, and 19 bases lay in between. Here the CDR3 DNA reads TGTGCCAGCACCCCAGGTGGGGGCGGGAGCTACGAGCAGTACTTC. Protein: CASTPGGGGSYEQYF.

V usage is TRBV6-5 and J usage is TRBJ1-2; D is unresolved. Looked up from germline, CDR1 is MNHEY and CDR2 is SVGAGI. The germline V and J ends were trimmed by 2 bases and 3 bases, with 16 bases remaining between them. The CDR3 extends over 16 amino acids. The CDR3 protein is CASSYINSGGDYGYTF. The DNA of the CDR3 is TGTGCCAGCAGTTACATTAACTCGGGAGGTGACTATGGCTACACCTTC.

This chain uses TRBV15 with TRBJ1-2, with D possibly TRBD1 on 6 matching bases. Germline CDR1 LNHNV, CDR2 YYDKDF (reference sequence). The germline V and J ends were trimmed by 5 bases and 1 base, with 14 bases remaining between them. The CDR3 has 15 amino acids. In nucleotides, the CDR3 is TGTGCCACCAGCGGGGGGGGCCGACTTAACTATGGCTACACCTTC. Translation gives CATSGGGRLNYGYTF. The full variable domain, its missing parts supplied by reference TRBV15 and TRBJ1-2, is DAMVIQNPRYQVTQFGKPVTLSCSQTLNHNVMYWYQQKSSQAPKLLFHYYDKDFNNEADTPDNFQSRRPNTSFCFLDIRSPGLGDTAMYLCATSGGGRLNYGYTFGSGTRLTVV.

The chain has TRBV5-1 and TRBJ1-2; 9 nucleotides line up with TRBD1. The CDR3 has 17 amino acids. Germline V gene lookup returns CDR1 SGHRS and CDR2 YFSETQ. With 4 bases clipped from V and 4 bases from J, the junction kept 14 bases outside the gene matches. DNA for the CDR3: TGCGCCAGCAGCGCGGATCCCGGGACAGGGAGCTTCTATGGCTACACCTTC. Its protein product is CASSADPGTGSFYGYTF.

To note about this clone: The junction shows a germline mismatch at one end, possibly a read error. This sequence joins TRBV5-1 and TRBJ1-2, with 7 bases aligning to TRBD1. The CDR3 contains 15 residues. Germline loops: CDR1 SGHRS, CDR2 YFSETQ. The CDR3 bases are TGCGCCAGCAGCCCCCGGACAGGCTACAACTATGGCTACGCCTTC. Protein sequence: CASSPRTGYNYGYAF.

The chain uses TRBV19 and TRBJ2-4; tentative D call: TRBD1 (6 bases). V was cut by 5 bases and J by 2 bases, with 13 bases left in between. The germline CDR1 and CDR2 sequences are LNHDA and SQIVND (reference sequence). The CDR3 has 15 residues. CDR3 nucleotides: TGTGCCAGTAGTCTCCACAGGGATTCCAAAAACATTCAGTACTTC. Translating gives CASSLHRDSKNIQYF.

This chain uses TRBV29-1 with TRBJ2-3, with D unclear. CDR1 and CDR2 (germline): SQVTM, ANQGSEA. The CDR3 totals 13 residues. Trimming removed 6 bases at V and 0 bases at J, with 10 bases between. DNA of the CDR3: TGCAGCGTACAGTGGGTTAGCACAGATACGCAGTATTTT. This sequence encodes CSVQWVSTDTQYF.

The chain employs TRBV27 and TRBJ1-3; tentatively, D is TRBD1 (6 bases). Germline V gene data show CDR1 as MNHEY and CDR2 as SMNVEV (reference sequence). Trimming took 7 bases from V and 2 from J, leaving 9 bases between them. This CDR3 contains 13 residues. The CDR3 region has the DNA TGTGCCAGCACGGGGGGCGCTGGAAACACCATATATTTT. As protein: CASTGGAGNTIYF.

The V gene is TRBV15, the J gene TRBJ1-2, with 9 bases lining up with TRBD1. CDR1 is LNHNV, CDR2 YYDKDF, per germline (reference sequence). V lost 1 base to trimming and J lost 5 bases; unmatched junction nucleotides: 5. This CDR3 has 15 amino acids. This chain's CDR3 is CATSRVTGQGYGYTF. The CDR3 DNA sequence: TGTGCCACCAGCAGAGTGACGGGACAGGGTTATGGCTACACCTTC.

The chain is built from TRBV19 and TRBJ1-1; TRBD1 is a possible D gene (6 bases). CDR3 length: 12 amino acids. Germline CDR1 and CDR2: LNHDA and SQIVND (reference sequence). V shed 3 bases and J shed 7 bases, with 9 bases lying between them. The CDR3 loop is CASSIRGGEAFF. The CDR3 DNA follows: TGTGCCAGTAGTATTAGGGGGGGTGAAGCTTTCTTT.